This T cell receptor beta chain was sequenced in a study of blood T cell repertoires in COVID-19. Study in general: T cells, B-cell-depleted T cells, or PBMCs supplied cDNA or gDNA.

Patients of the Seattle cohort, enrolled during active infection, were followed longitudinally. Looked up from germline, CDR1 is MDHEN and CDR2 is SYDVKM. This CDR3 spans 14 amino acids. The J segment lost 1 base and the V segment lost 5 bases, leaving 5 bases of the junction unmatched. Assay used: immunoSEQ multiplex PCR; TCRdb lists only in-frame clones, some missing. Here the sample spans roughly 300,000 clones, approximately 84% being singletons. This sequence was found in a human donor with COVID-19, enrolled during active disease. The donor label of this sample is uncertain. The chain uses TRBV28 and TRBJ2-7; 7 nucleotides align to TRBD1. The sample taken for sequencing was peripheral blood. Here the CDR3 DNA reads TGTGCCAGCAGTCCCGACAGGGTATCCTACGAGCAGTACTTC. Its protein product is CASSPDRVSYEQYF.